Presented here are 19 T cell receptor beta chains from one specimen sequenced in a study of T cells in Graves' hyperthyroidism and ophthalmopathy. The CDR3 regions of TCR beta were amplified from RNA transcripts. First-round RT-PCR with HTBI primers amplified the TCR CDR3 region. TCRdb fed the multiplex PCR reads into MiXCR, producing one record per CDR3 protein. This sample yields over 300,000 distinct CDR3 sequences, of which roughly an eighth are seen a single time; around 32% belongs to the top ten. The sequencing input was blood. Source of these receptors: a woman between 40 and 50 years old with Graves' ophthalmopathy.

This clonotype was detected ten times or more. V and J are TRBV2 and TRBJ2-5; D ambiguous. This CDR3 is built from 12 residues. Germline V lookup: CDR1 SNHLY, CDR2 FYNNEI. The ends were cut back, 4 bases at V and 5 bases at J, with 8 bases in the middle. The CDR3 nucleotides read TGTGCCAGCAGTGGTGATGGGGAGACCCAGTACTTC. This translates into CASSGDGETQYF. Full variable domain (missing parts from reference TRBV2 and TRBJ2-5): EPEVTQTPSHQVTQMGQEVILRCVPISNHLYFYWYRQILGQKVEFLVSFYNNEISEKSEIFDDQFSVERPDGSNFTLKIRSTKLEDSAMYFCASSGDGETQYFGPGTRLLVL.

In its sample, this clonotype was seen many times. The V gene is TRBV6-1, the J gene TRBJ2-3; TRBD1 or TRBD2 may be the D gene (5 bases each). CDR1 is MNHNS, CDR2 SASEGT, per germline. V lost 2 bases, J lost 4 bases, and 10 bases lay in between. The CDR3 has 14 amino acids. CDR3 sequence (DNA): TGTGCCAGCAGTGAATGGGGGTCCTCAGATACGCAGTATTTT. It translates to CASSEWGSSDTQYF.

This clonotype has a handful of counts. CDR3 DNA sequence: TGCAGCGTTGGGGTTGGGTTGGAGACCCAGTACTTC. Protein sequence: CSVGVGLETQYF. This rearrangement joins TRBV29-1 to TRBJ2-5, with no clear D. V was pared by 4 bases and J by 5 bases, with 11 bases between. Germline loops: CDR1 SQVTM, CDR2 ANQGSEA. The CDR3 spans 12 residues.

The genes are TRBV7-9 and TRBJ1-4; no reliable D call. CDR3 length: 14 amino acids. The ends were cut back, 5 bases at V and 8 bases at J, with 15 bases in the middle. Germline V gives CDR1 SEHNR, CDR2 FQNEAQ (reference sequence). The CDR3 nucleotides read TGTGCCAGCAGCCAGCCCATAGGGAGGGAAAAACTGTTTTTT. It encodes CASSQPIGREKLFF.

In this sample, this clonotype turned up many times. The V call is TRBV14, the J call TRBJ2-5; perhaps D is TRBD1 or TRBD2 (5 bases each). Looked up from germline, CDR1 is SGHDN and CDR2 is FVKESK. The CDR3 has 16 amino acids. The germline V and J ends were trimmed by 2 bases and 3 bases, with 16 bases remaining between them. The DNA of the CDR3 is TGTGCCAGCAGCCAACGGACCGGGACGCCCAAAGAGACCCAGTACTTC. Protein: CASSQRTGTPKETQYF.

In its sample, this clonotype was seen a few times. The chain recombines TRBV20-1 with TRBJ2-5; maybe TRBD2 (6 bases). With 3 bases removed from V and 1 base from J, the gap between germline ends came to 15 bases. The germline V gene has CDR1 DFQATT and CDR2 SNEGSKA (reference sequence). The CDR3 is 15 amino acids. CDR3 region: CSARALGTLQETQYF. CDR3 bases: TGCAGTGCTAGGGCCCTAGGGACTCTCCAAGAGACCCAGTACTTC.

Many counts were recorded for this clonotype. This sequence joins TRBV5-1 and TRBJ1-1; perhaps TRBD1 as D (5 bases). The length of the CDR3 is 15 residues. Trimming left V 1 base short and J 1 base short, with 11 bases between. CDR1 SGHRS and CDR2 YFSETQ come from the germline V gene. CDR3 sequence (DNA): TGCGCCAGCAGCTTGAGGGCAGGGACGAACACTGAAGCTTTCTTT. It encodes CASSLRAGTNTEAFF.

The chain is built from TRBV14 and TRBJ2-7, with 11 bases matching TRBD2. The ends lost 1 base at V and 6 bases at J; junction bases unmatched: 5. This CDR3 region has 15 residues. In germline, CDR1 is SGHDN, CDR2 FVKESK. The CDR3 region is CASSQAASGGPEQYF. DNA for the CDR3: TGTGCCAGCAGCCAAGCGGCTAGCGGGGGGCCCGAGCAGTACTTC.

This clonotype occurred many times. This chain joins TRBV6-4 and TRBJ2-3; no definite D call. The CDR3 runs 13 residues. Germline V gene data show CDR1 as MRHNA and CDR2 as SNTAGT. Trimming took 6 bases from V and 3 from J, leaving 10 bases between them. This CDR3 reads CASSPEPTDTQYF. The CDR3 bases are TGTGCCAGCAGCCCGGAACCTACAGATACGCAGTATTTT.

This clonotype was picked up a small number of times. The CDR3: CASSVLAGTDTQYF. In DNA form, the CDR3 reads TGCGCCAGCAGCGTCCTAGCGGGGACAGATACGCAGTATTTT. This chain uses TRBV10-2 with TRBJ2-3, with TRBD2 matching over 9 bases. Germline loops: CDR1 WSHSY, CDR2 SAAADI. The V gene end was trimmed by 6 bases and the J gene end by 3 bases; junction bases not matched to a gene: 4. The CDR3 is made up of 14 amino acids.

This clonotype was picked up many times. CDR3 sequence: CASSHTIRVSEAFF. In DNA, the CDR3 is TGTGCCAGCAGCCACACTATCAGGGTGTCTGAAGCTTTCTTT. V and J are TRBV14 and TRBJ1-1; maybe TRBD1 (5 bases). CDR1 is SGHDN and CDR2 is FVKESK in the germline V gene. The CDR3 has 14 residues. V lost 3 bases to trimming and J lost 6 bases, with 14 bases between them.

The chain is built from TRBV14 and TRBJ2-5; D gene unclear. The CDR3 extends over 15 amino acids. Germline V gene lookup returns CDR1 SGHDN and CDR2 FVKESK. The V end lost 4 bases, the J end lost 1 base, and 13 bases lay between the germline ends. CDR3 nucleotides: TGTGCCAGCAGCCGACTTGAGGCCATCCAAGAGACCCAGTACTTC. It translates to CASSRLEAIQETQYF.

The rearrangement joins TRBV5-1 to TRBJ1-1; D gene unclear. The V and J ends lost 4 bases and 4 bases respectively, with 8 bases between them. Germline CDR1 SGHRS, CDR2 YFSETQ. This CDR3 region has 12 residues. CDR3 residues: CASSGGVTEAFF. The CDR3 DNA reads TGCGCCAGCAGCGGTGGGGTCACTGAAGCTTTCTTT.

This clonotype was counted ten times or more. This rearrangement joins TRBV3-1 to TRBJ1-2; D is uncertain. V was pared by 7 bases and J by 8 bases, with 11 bases between. The CDR3 contains 11 residues. Germline lookup yields CDR1 LGHDT and CDR2 YNNKEL (reference sequence). This CDR3 is CASNSQGGYTF. The CDR3 DNA reads TGTGCCAGCAACTCACAAGGGGGCTACACCTTC.

This clonotype was seen many times. The chain combines TRBV7-9 with TRBJ2-3, with no clear D. Germline values: CDR1 SEHNR, CDR2 FQNEAQ (reference sequence). The CDR3 runs to 12 residues. The V gene lost 5 bases and the J gene lost 5 bases, with 8 bases spanning the gap. CDR3 DNA sequence: TGTGCCAGCAGCGGAAGGCTAGATACGCAGTATTTT. Residues: CASSGRLDTQYF.

The chain has TRBV2 and TRBJ2-7; tentative D call: TRBD1 (5 bases). Germline CDR1 SNHLY, CDR2 FYNNEI. This CDR3 contains 12 residues. V lost 6 bases and J lost 5, with 11 bases in between. The CDR3 loop reads CASRVTGDEQYF. CDR3 nucleotides: TGTGCCAGCAGGGTAACAGGTGACGAGCAGTACTTC.

This clonotype occurred many times. This sequence joins TRBV6-1 and TRBJ1-5; 7 nucleotides agree with TRBD1. V gave up 6 bases and J gave up 5 bases; unmatched junction bases: 7. The CDR3 covers 14 residues. The germline V gene has CDR1 MNHNS and CDR2 SASEGT. The CDR3 here is CASRKRQGHQPQHF. CDR3 nucleotides: TGTGCCAGCAGGAAACGACAGGGCCATCAGCCCCAGCATTTT.

The chain is built from TRBV19 and TRBJ1-4, with D perhaps TRBD1 (6 bases). Trimming left V 5 bases short and J 4 bases short, with 11 bases between. The V gene's germline CDR1 is LNHDA and CDR2 SQIVND (reference sequence). The CDR3 covers 14 residues. The CDR3 bases are TGTGCCAGTAGTTCAGGGGACGGTAATGAAAAACTGTTTTTT. The encoded protein is CASSSGDGNEKLFF.

This clonotype came up many times. The rearrangement links TRBV10-1 to TRBJ1-2, with no clear D. Germline V gene sequence: CDR1 WNHNN, CDR2 SYGVQD (reference sequence). This CDR3 spans 13 amino acids. Trimming removed 5 bases from V and 0 bases from J, with 7 bases in between. The chain's CDR3 is CASSMTANYGYTF. The CDR3, as DNA: TGCGCCAGCAGTATGACGGCTAACTATGGCTACACCTTC.